These 25 T cell receptor beta chains originate from one sample sequenced in a study of blood T cell repertoires in COVID-19. Clones were sequenced by immunoSEQ multiplex PCR, and TCRdb holds only the in-frame ones, with some missing. Among tens of thousands of clones listed, roughly 79% were seen once. Sequencing input: peripheral blood. The receptors were gathered from a man between 60 and 75 years old with acute or convalescent COVID-19.

This sequence joins TRBV7-3 and TRBJ1-1, with TRBD1 as a possible D gene (5 bases). The ends were cut back, 5 bases at V and 7 bases at J, with 14 bases in the middle. CDR1 is SGHTA and CDR2 is FQGTGA in the germline V gene. This CDR3 is built from 13 residues. The CDR3 DNA reads TGTGCCAGCAGCCGCACACCCACAGGTGAAGCTTTCTTT. This encodes CASSRTPTGEAFF.

This clone came up once. The J gene is TRBJ1-2, the V gene TRBV5-6; D is possibly TRBD1 (6 bases). Between the trimmed V and J ends, which lost 0 bases and 4 bases, there was a span of 13 bases. In germline, CDR1 is SGHDT, CDR2 YYEEEE. The CDR3 covers 15 residues. CDR3 DNA sequence: TGTGCCAGCAGCTTGGGAAACAGGGTTTTCTATGGCTACACCTTC. As protein: CASSLGNRVFYGYTF.

V gene TRBV28 combines with J gene TRBJ1-3; the D is unclear. The length of the CDR3 is 14 residues. With 8 bases removed from V and 1 base from J, the gap between germline ends came to 12 bases. Germline V gives CDR1 MDHEN, CDR2 SYDVKM. The DNA for the CDR3 is TGTGCCAGCCGACTCACGCCATCTGGAAACACCATATATTTT. It is translated as CASRLTPSGNTIYF.

The chain employs TRBV7-2 and TRBJ2-2, with 7 bases that match TRBD2. The CDR3 extends over 14 amino acids. The germline V gene encodes CDR1 SGHTA and CDR2 FQGNSA. V trimming: 1 base; J trimming: 12 bases; junction bases outside the gene matches: 8. CDR3 loop: CASSLGGTTPQLFF. The DNA for the CDR3 is TGTGCCAGCAGCTTAGGCGGGACTACCCCCCAGCTGTTTTTT.

This clone was counted many times. The CDR3 DNA follows: TGTGCCAGCAGTGGAGGGGAGGGTTCACCCCTCCACTTT. It yields the protein CASSGGEGSPLHF. The chain links TRBV2 to TRBJ1-6; possibly TRBD1 for D (5 bases). The CDR3 extends over 13 amino acids. V was cut by 4 bases and J by 9 bases, with 10 bases left in between. Germline CDR1 SNHLY, CDR2 FYNNEI.

The chain joins TRBV18 to TRBJ2-7; TRBD1 might be the D (5 bases). The CDR3 length is 17 residues. The V end lost 2 bases, the J end lost 5 bases, and 22 bases lay between the germline ends. Germline CDR1 is KGHSH and CDR2 is LQKENI. The chain's CDR3 is CASSPTNSPTTGHEQYF. CDR3 coding DNA: TGTGCCAGCTCACCAACCAATAGCCCAACTACAGGCCACGAGCAGTACTTC.

The chain couples TRBV28 to TRBJ1-2, with TRBD1 identical over 7 bases. Germline V lookup: CDR1 MDHEN, CDR2 SYDVKM. Germline trimming cut 6 bases from V and 4 bases from J; bases unmatched to any gene: 8. The CDR3 totals 14 residues. CDR3 loop: CASRPTGQVYGYTF. DNA of the CDR3: TGTGCCAGCAGGCCGACCGGACAGGTCTATGGCTACACCTTC.

This clone is a singleton in its sample. The chain recombines TRBV6-5 with TRBJ1-1, with D possibly TRBD1 on 6 matching bases. The CDR3 covers 13 residues. Germline V gives CDR1 MNHEY, CDR2 SVGAGI. Trimming shortened V by 6 bases and J by 6 bases, and 14 bases separated the two germline ends. Written as DNA, the CDR3 is TGTGCCAGCAGCCAACCTGGGACACCTGAAGCTTTCTTT. Translation: CASSQPGTPEAFF.

The rearrangement links TRBV12-3 or TRBV12-4 to TRBJ2-1; tentatively, D is TRBD1 (6 bases). V lost 3 bases, J lost 10 bases, and 13 bases lay in between. CDR3 length equals 13 residues. CDR3: CASSFGGQGEQFF. The DNA for the CDR3 is TGTGCCAGCAGTTTCGGTGGTCAGGGGGAGCAGTTCTTC.

This chain uses TRBV5-4 with TRBJ2-2; D call uncertain. The germline V and J ends were trimmed by 4 bases and 1 base, with 11 bases remaining between them. The CDR3 length is 15 residues. The germline V gene has CDR1 SGHNT and CDR2 YYREEE (reference sequence). The CDR3 region has the DNA TGTGCCAGCAGCATGAAAACAGTGAACACCGGGGAGCTGTTTTTT. This encodes CASSMKTVNTGELFF.

This rearrangement joins TRBV5-1 to TRBJ2-1; 10 bases map to TRBD2. From germline, CDR1 is SGHRS and CDR2 YFSETQ. The CDR3 sequence is 16 residues long. Unmatched junction bases numbered 6, after V lost 6 bases and J lost 0 bases. As DNA, the CDR3 is TGCGCCAGCATGCTAGCGGGGGCCAGCTCCTACAATGAGCAGTTCTTC. Its translation: CASMLAGASSYNEQFF.

The chain joins TRBV27 to TRBJ1-2, with D unresolved. V lost 5 bases to trimming and J lost 8 bases, with 21 bases between them. The CDR3 is 15 amino acids. Germline loops: CDR1 MNHEY, CDR2 SMNVEV (reference sequence). CDR3 loop: CASSPEASLLFGYTF. The CDR3 DNA follows: TGTGCCAGCAGTCCGGAGGCCAGTCTCCTCTTCGGCTACACCTTC.

Points on this clone: The junction departs from germline at one end; a sequencing error may be responsible. The chain employs TRBV7-3 and TRBJ2-1; 8 positions match TRBD2. This CDR3 contains 15 residues. Looked up from germline, CDR1 is SGHTA and CDR2 is FQGTGA. As DNA, the CDR3 is TGTGCCAGCAGCACCCGGACTAGCTCCCACAATGAGCAGTTCTTC. It is translated as CASSTRTSSHNEQFF.

The chain has TRBV10-2 and TRBJ1-1; 9 bases match TRBD1. In germline, CDR1 is WSHSY, CDR2 SAAADI. The CDR3 is 17 amino acids. J gave up 4 bases and V 4 bases, and 13 bases lay outside the gene matches. CDR3: CASSALGTGFSSTEAFF. The CDR3 region has the DNA TGCGCCAGCAGTGCTTTGGGGACAGGGTTCTCGAGCACTGAAGCTTTCTTT.

V and J are TRBV23-1 and TRBJ2-7, with 7 bases aligning to TRBD1. TRBV23-1 is reported as an ORF; its role is uncertain. This CDR3 spans 12 amino acids. The J segment lost 4 bases and the V segment lost 8 bases, leaving 5 bases of the junction unmatched. The CDR3: CASGDRTYEQYF. CDR3 bases: TGCGCCAGCGGGGACAGAACTTACGAGCAGTACTTC.

The chain joins TRBV7-9 to TRBJ2-6, with TRBD2 as a possible D gene (5 bases). Germline V gives CDR1 SEHNR, CDR2 FQNEAQ (reference sequence). The V and J ends lost 6 bases and 4 bases respectively, with 13 bases between them. CDR3 size: 15 residues. Written as DNA, the CDR3 is TGTGCCAGCAGGATGATGGGAGAAGGGGCCAACGTCCTGACTTTC. This encodes CASRMMGEGANVLTF.

This clone was recorded a few times. The rearrangement uses TRBV7-2 and TRBJ1-2; TRBD1 matches 7 bases. The CDR3 is 15 amino acids. The J segment lost 6 bases and the V segment lost 5 bases, leaving 12 bases of the junction unmatched. CDR1 is SGHTA and CDR2 is FQGNSA in the germline V gene. CDR3 DNA: TGTGCCAGCAGCGCGAAGGACAGGTCGGGGGATGGCTACACCTTC. Protein product: CASSAKDRSGDGYTF.

This chain uses TRBV28 with TRBJ2-5; 7 nucleotides align to TRBD2. The CDR3 length is 14 residues. With 4 bases clipped from V and 2 bases from J, the junction kept 4 bases outside the gene matches. Germline-derived CDR1 and CDR2 are MDHEN and SYDVKM. The CDR3 loop is CASSWAAGQETQYF. The CDR3 nucleotides read TGTGCCAGCAGTTGGGCAGCGGGGCAAGAGACCCAGTACTTC.

The V gene is TRBV18, the J gene TRBJ1-3; 8 nucleotides line up with TRBD1. Germline V gene lookup returns CDR1 KGHSH and CDR2 LQKENI. J gave up 2 bases and V 2 bases, and 2 bases lay outside the gene matches. The CDR3 runs to 15 residues. Here the CDR3 DNA reads TGTGCCAGCTCACCAGGCAGGGGGCCTGGAAACACCATATATTTT. Its translation is CASSPGRGPGNTIYF.

The chain uses TRBV10-3 and TRBJ2-6; D might be TRBD1 (7 bases). This CDR3 is 15 amino acids long. Looked up from germline, CDR1 is ENHRY and CDR2 is SYGVKD. V was shortened by 11 bases and J by 0 bases, with 14 bases between the two germline ends. The CDR3 DNA sequence: TGTGCCTCCAGGGGGGAGATCTCTGGGGCCAACGTCCTGACTTTC. Protein product: CASRGEISGANVLTF.

The chain has TRBV10-3 and TRBJ2-7; D is possibly TRBD2 (6 bases). Trimming took off 4 bases at V and 1 base at J, with 11 bases between the two ends. The CDR3 covers 14 residues. Germline V gene sequence: CDR1 ENHRY, CDR2 SYGVKD. The DNA of the CDR3 is TGTGCCATCAGTGGGGGGGACCTGTCCTACGAGCAGTACTTC. The encoded protein is CAISGGDLSYEQYF.

The rearrangement uses TRBV2 and TRBJ1-2; a weak D match, TRBD1 (5 bases). The V gene's germline CDR1 is SNHLY and CDR2 FYNNEI. V was pared by 3 bases and J by 4 bases, with 6 bases between. CDR3 length: 12 amino acids. The CDR3 spells CASSEGPYGYTF. CDR3 DNA: TGTGCCAGCAGTGAGGGGCCCTATGGCTACACCTTC.

This clone has a single count. The chain recombines TRBV28 with TRBJ1-5; a possible D gene is TRBD1 (5 bases). Trimming took 4 bases from V and 5 from J, leaving 18 bases between them. CDR3 size: 16 residues. Germline values: CDR1 MDHEN, CDR2 SYDVKM. The CDR3 loop reads CASSSPVTGRDQPQHF. Written as DNA, the CDR3 is TGTGCCAGCAGTTCACCAGTAACAGGTAGAGATCAGCCCCAGCATTTT.

The chain carries TRBV5-4 and TRBJ2-2, with 9 bases identical to TRBD2. Germline lookup yields CDR1 SGHNT and CDR2 YYREEE (reference sequence). This CDR3 is built from 18 residues. The trim removed 3 bases at V and 5 bases at J, leaving 14 bases unmatched. The DNA for the CDR3 is TGTGCCAGCAGCTCTCCATCTGGGGTAGCGGGGGTTACCGGGGAGCTGTTTTTT. This codes for CASSSPSGVAGVTGELFF.

This clone came up once. The V and J genes are TRBV2 and TRBJ1-1; D not resolved. Germline V gene sequence: CDR1 SNHLY, CDR2 FYNNEI. CDR3 length equals 11 residues. V dropped 6 bases and J dropped 3 bases, with 5 bases sitting between them. This CDR3 reads CASSSYTEAFF. For the CDR3, the DNA is TGTGCCAGCAGCTCTTACACTGAAGCTTTCTTT.